Listed below are T cell receptor beta chains from one sample, sequenced in a study of blood T cell repertoires in COVID-19. Some clones are missing from TCRdb's copy, which holds only in-frame ones; the method was immunoSEQ multiplex PCR. In the table there are 150,000 to 200,000 clones, 80% to 90% of which are singletons. Input material: peripheral blood. The receptors originated from a man in his late teens or twenties who had recovered from COVID-19. Both conserved end residues are part of each CDR3. A D gene is named only where the DNA matches it firmly. Part of the rows lack a size; the others show once, few, many or a class for expanded clones.

j_call v_call clone_size d_call cdr3_aa cdr3_nt
TRBJ1-1 TRBV7-9 few . CASSFSGPAGTNTEAFF TGTGCCAGCAGCTTTAGTGGGCCTGCGGGAACGAACACTGAAGCTTTCTTT
TRBJ1-2 TRBV4-3 once . CASSLGQAAYGYTF TGCGCCAGCAGCCTCGGCCAGGCCGCCTATGGCTACACCTTC
TRBJ1-1 TRBV5-1 once TRBD1 CASSLGTGPNTEAFF TGCGCCAGCAGCCTCGGGACAGGCCCTAACACTGAAGCTTTCTTT
TRBJ2-1 TRBV6-5 . . CASSNAGSYNEQFF TGTGCCAGCAGTAACGCAGGGTCCTACAATGAGCAGTTCTTC
TRBJ2-5 TRBV27 . TRBD2 CASSPLAGGLLAGTQETQYF TGTGCCAGCAGTCCCCTAGCGGGTGGTCTACTAGCGGGAACTCAAGAGACCCAGTACTTC
TRBJ1-4 TRBV7-9 . . CASSPGRNEKLFF TGTGCCAGCAGCCCCGGCAGGAATGAAAAACTGTTTTTT
TRBJ1-1 TRBV6-6 . TRBD1 CASSYSTGATEAFF TGTGCCAGCAGTTATTCGACAGGGGCCACTGAAGCTTTCTTT
TRBJ2-1 TRBV2 . TRBD2 CASSEASGLAGDEQFF TGTGCCAGCAGTGAAGCCTCGGGACTAGCGGGAGATGAGCAGTTCTTC
TRBJ2-7 TRBV4-1 . TRBD1 CASSSRQGASDEQYF TGCGCCAGCAGCTCCCGACAGGGGGCAAGCGACGAGCAGTACTTC
TRBJ1-2 TRBV18 . TRBD1 CASSPERGTGGNGYTF TGTGCCAGCTCACCTGAACGTGGGACAGGGGGGAATGGCTACACCTTC
TRBJ2-1 TRBV5-1 . . CASSSTGKKGNEQFF TGCGCCAGCAGCTCAACAGGGAAAAAAGGCAATGAGCAGTTCTTC
TRBJ2-2 TRBV15 . TRBD1 CATTSTGGGELFF TGTGCCACGACGTCAACAGGGGGCGGGGAGCTGTTTTTT
TRBJ2-2 TRBV6-2/TRBV6-3 . TRBD1 CASSRGTGITGELFF TGTGCCAGCAGCCGCGGGACAGGGATCACCGGGGAGCTGTTTTTT
TRBJ1-1 TRBV28 . . CASSLISPLSWAGEIPMNTEAFF TGTGCCAGCAGTTTAATCTCCCCCTTGTCTTGGGCAGGGGAGATCCCGATGAACACTGAAGCTTTCTTT
TRBJ1-1 TRBV29-1 . . CSVELMQGTEAFF TGCAGCGTTGAATTAATGCAGGGCACTGAAGCTTTCTTT
TRBJ2-1 TRBV2 . TRBD2 CASSAGLASYNEQFF TGTGCCAGCAGTGCGGGACTAGCTTCCTACAATGAGCAGTTCTTC
TRBJ2-1 TRBV5-4 . TRBD1 CASRLTGKDEQFF TGTGCCAGCAGATTGACAGGGAAGGATGAGCAGTTCTTC
TRBJ2-2 TRBV5-1 . . CASSSVTGSNTGELFF TGCGCCAGCAGCTCGGTAACGGGGAGTAACACCGGGGAGCTGTTTTTT
TRBJ1-5 TRBV6-2/TRBV6-3 once . CASSYRGDSNQPQHF TGTGCCAGCAGTTACCGGGGGGATAGCAATCAGCCCCAGCATTTT
TRBJ1-5 TRBV19 . . CASSIVSDSYQPQHF TGTGCCAGTAGTATAGTAAGTGACAGTTATCAGCCCCAGCATTTT
TRBJ1-1 TRBV6-5 . . CASSPQGLSNTEAFF TGTGCCAGCAGTCCCCAGGGACTTTCGAACACTGAAGCTTTCTTT
TRBJ1-5 TRBV19 . TRBD1 CASTKRGDRSQPQHF TGTGCCAGTACCAAGAGGGGGGACAGGAGTCAGCCCCAGCATTTT
TRBJ2-7 TRBV27 once . CASSFGAGASSYEQYF TGTGCCAGCAGTTTCGGCGCGGGGGCCAGCTCCTACGAGCAGTACTTC
TRBJ2-3 TRBV29-1 . TRBD1 CSVEDPTGTGGGGWRDTQYF TGCAGCGTTGAAGATCCTACCGGGACAGGGGGCGGCGGGTGGAGGGATACGCAGTATTTT
TRBJ1-4 TRBV5-8 . . CASSWNRKTATNEKLFF TGTGCCAGCAGCTGGAACCGAAAGACAGCAACTAATGAAAAACTGTTTTTT
TRBJ2-3 TRBV11-3 . . CASSHGQGLMGTDTQYF TGTGCCAGCAGCCACGGCCAGGGCCTTATGGGCACAGATACGCAGTATTTT
TRBJ1-5 TRBV18 . . CASSPYSNQPQHF TGTGCCAGCTCACCTTATAGTAATCAGCCCCAGCATTTT
TRBJ2-5 TRBV5-4 . . CASSLREPTQETQYF TGTGCCAGCAGCCTGAGGGAACCGACGCAAGAGACCCAGTACTTC
TRBJ2-1 TRBV4-1 few . CASSQEWTVPINEQFF TGCGCCAGCAGCCAAGAATGGACAGTCCCAATCAATGAGCAGTTCTTC
TRBJ2-2 TRBV9 . TRBD2 CASSWGLAGGELFF TGTGCCAGCAGCTGGGGACTAGCGGGCGGGGAGCTGTTTTTT
TRBJ2-3 TRBV11-3 . . CASSLSGTSTDTQYF TGTGCCAGCAGCCTGTCTGGGACTAGCACAGATACGCAGTATTTT
TRBJ1-5 TRBV19 . . CASRDGGRQEPQHF TGTGCCAGTAGGGACGGAGGACGCCAGGAGCCCCAGCATTTT
TRBJ1-4 TRBV4-3 . TRBD1 CASSRDSLNEKLFF TGCGCCAGCAGTCGGGACAGTCTTAATGAAAAACTGTTTTTT
TRBJ2-7 TRBV19 . TRBD2 CASSIGTSVSYEQYF TGTGCCAGTAGTATAGGGACTAGCGTTTCCTACGAGCAGTACTTC
TRBJ1-2 TRBV27 . . CASSFSGEDYGYTF TGTGCCAGCAGTTTTTCGGGGGAGGACTATGGCTACACCTTC
TRBJ1-4 TRBV5-1 . . CASSLEGVVNEKLFF TGCGCCAGCAGCTTGGAGGGAGTAGTCAATGAAAAACTGTTTTTT
TRBJ2-5 TRBV5-4 . TRBD2 CASSSPPGGPGETQYF TGTGCCAGCAGCTCCCCCCCGGGAGGGCCGGGAGAGACCCAGTACTTC
TRBJ1-3 TRBV19 . . CASRSTGINTIYF TGTGCCAGTAGGAGTACGGGGATTAACACCATATATTTT
TRBJ1-4 TRBV2 . . CASSSVANEKLFF TGTGCCAGCAGTAGCGTCGCTAATGAAAAACTGTTTTTT
TRBJ2-7 TRBV2 . . CASKSGGADPHRSTYEQYF TGTGCCAGCAAATCAGGCGGGGCCGACCCTCACCGGTCAACCTACGAGCAGTACTTC
TRBJ2-7 TRBV5-4 . . CASSFINSGYPYEQYF TGTGCCAGCAGCTTTATAAACTCAGGGTACCCCTACGAGCAGTACTTC
TRBJ2-7 TRBV4-1 . . CASSRRTGDGGFNYEQYF TGCGCCAGCAGCCGACGCACGGGGGACGGAGGATTTAACTACGAGCAGTACTTC
TRBJ2-1 TRBV7-8 . TRBD2 CASSFGLADYSYNEQFF TGTGCCAGCAGTTTCGGACTAGCGGACTACTCCTACAATGAGCAGTTCTTC
TRBJ1-2 TRBV15 once TRBD1 CATSIGDSFYGYTF TGTGCCACCAGCATTGGGGACAGCTTCTATGGCTACACCTTC
TRBJ2-5 TRBV19 . TRBD2 CASSRGLVETQYF TGTGCCAGTAGTAGAGGACTAGTAGAGACCCAGTACTTC
TRBJ1-1 TRBV15 . . CATSRGAGVMNTEAFF TGTGCCACCAGCAGAGGGGCAGGGGTAATGAACACTGAAGCTTTCTTT
TRBJ1-2 TRBV21-1 . . CASSSLFSSVNYGYTF TGTGCCAGCAGCTCTCTATTCTCCTCGGTTAACTATGGCTACACCTTC
TRBJ2-2 TRBV3-1/TRBV3-2 few . CASSPVGTNTGELFF TGTGCCAGCAGCCCGGTGGGGACTAACACCGGGGAGCTGTTTTTT
TRBJ2-1 TRBV15 . TRBD1 CATSRYRQGHYSGEQFF TGTGCCACCAGCAGATACCGACAGGGGCATTATTCGGGTGAGCAGTTCTTC
TRBJ1-2 TRBV6-5 . TRBD1 CASSYGRGYGYTF TGTGCCAGCAGTTACGGCAGGGGGTATGGCTACACCTTC
TRBJ2-7 TRBV13 once . CASSSGVGRSSYEQYF TGTGCCAGCAGCTCCGGGGTAGGGAGGAGCTCCTACGAGCAGTACTTC
TRBJ2-7 TRBV10-3 . TRBD1 CAISFSGQGPSYEQYF TGTGCCATCAGCTTTTCAGGACAGGGCCCGTCCTACGAGCAGTACTTC
TRBJ1-5 TRBV6-2/TRBV6-3 . TRBD1 CASSNRDSSNQPQHF TGTGCCAGCAGCAACCGGGACAGTAGCAATCAGCCCCAGCATTTT
TRBJ2-3 TRBV6-5 . . CASSYGAADTQYF TGTGCCAGCAGTTACGGGGCGGCAGATACGCAGTATTTT